The following is a T cell receptor beta chain sequence with its context. Antigen specificity is unknown. This specimen belongs to a study of blood T cells in healthy people across ages. Study-level findings and limits: Across the age range, TCR beta diversity per million T cells fell in a roughly linear way. Those diversity estimates obtained from one million T cells were thought to be underestimates.

Combining a sample-barcoded 5' primer with a J-beta primer mix, a second PCR ran for 7 to 11 cycles. Every cDNA molecule bore a tag from a template-switch adaptor containing 12 random nucleotides. TCRdb fed the 5' RACE reads into MiXCR, producing one record per CDR3 protein. Here the sample spans 800,000 to 900,000 distinct CDR3 sequences, approximately 65% being singletons. With 3 bases clipped from V and 6 bases from J, the junction kept 11 bases outside the gene matches. There are 17 residues in the CDR3. CDR1 and CDR2 from the germline V gene are LNHNV and YYDKDF (reference sequence). This receptor was identified in a man aged 25-45 years in good health. This sequence joins TRBV15 and TRBJ2-2, with 9 bases lining up with TRBD1. The sample taken for sequencing was blood. For the CDR3, the DNA is TGTGCCACCAGCAGGGAAACCGGGACAGGGTACGCCGGGGAGCTGTTTTTT. Translation gives CATSRETGTGYAGELFF.